This T cell receptor beta chain was recovered during a study of shared clonotypes between healthy human individuals. Here immunoSEQ multiplex PCR was the method, and the copy in TCRdb shows in-frame clones only, minus some. The table records some 2.3 million clones, just over 90% of them present only once. Sequencing input: naive CD4+ T cells from PBMCs. Subset meaning: CD45RA+ positively selected. The source is a young man in good health. Some clones in this sample may be carry-over from other donors' samples.

CDR3 sequence reads: CASSFSWEEGEYF. The DNA of the CDR3 is TGTGCCAGCAGCTTTTCCTGGGAAGAGGGGGAGTACTTC. The chain has TRBV5-8 and TRBJ2-7; tentatively, D is TRBD1 (6 bases). Per the germline V gene, CDR1 is SGHTS and CDR2 is YDEGEE. Trimming cost V 2 bases and J 11 bases, with 17 bases left between them. The CDR3 covers 13 residues.